The sequence of this T cell receptor beta chain was determined in a study of shared clonotypes between healthy human individuals. Whole-study results and caveats: Sampling covered nothing but blood. Tissue TCR repertoires likely differ from those found in blood.

Each cell subset's genomic DNA was divided evenly among several immunoSEQ plates. PBMC DNA, left unsorted, was sequenced on ten immunoSEQ deep assay plates. The repertoire was sequenced with immunoSEQ multiplex PCR; TCRdb's copy has only in-frame clones and lacks some. The table lists about 490,000 clones, 75% to 85% of them singletons. Trimming left V 4 bases short and J 7 bases short, with 17 bases between. The CDR3 is 15 amino acids. In germline, CDR1 is GTSNPN, CDR2 SVGIG (reference sequence). Comments on this clone: The antigen is unknown.

The specimen was PBMCs. The receptor comes from a woman in her 40s in good health. Some clones in this sample may be carry-over from other donors' samples. The chain couples TRBV30 to TRBJ1-6; unclear D gene. CDR3 DNA: TGTGCCTGGACAGGACGGTCCAGGCTCAATTCACCCCTCCACTTT. As protein: CAWTGRSRLNSPLHF.